Listed below are T cell receptor beta chains from one sample, sequenced in a study of blood T cell repertoires in COVID-19. This table comes from immunoSEQ multiplex PCR, and its TCRdb copy is limited to in-frame clones, with some not included. The data show over 30,000 clones, around 75% seen once. Material for sequencing was peripheral blood. The receptors derive from a man older than 75 with active or convalescent COVID-19. CDR3s include the opening cysteine and the closing phenylalanine or tryptophan. D genes are given only for firm matches. Expanded clones are given a class, and other clones once, few, many or no size at all.

d_call | cdr3_length | j_call | clone_size | v_call | cdr3_nt | cdr3_aa
NA | 14 | TRBJ2-7 | NA | TRBV4-3 | TGCGCCAGCAGCCAACAGCCGGGGTCCTACGAGCAGTACTTC | CASSQQPGSYEQYF
NA | 18 | TRBJ2-3 | NA | TRBV21-1 | TGTGCCACCAGCCGGCCGAGCGGGAGTCAGTGGTCAGCAGATACGCAGTATTTT | CATSRPSGSQWSADTQYF
TRBD1 | 21 | TRBJ2-3 | once | TRBV4-3 | TGCGCCAGCAGCCAAGATTATGGCGGACAGGGGTCACTCACTAGCACAGATACGCAGTATTTT | CASSQDYGGQGSLTSTDTQYF
NA | 16 | TRBJ2-7 | once | TRBV9 | TGTGCCAGCAGCCCGTCCCAGGTCACCGAATTCTACGAGCAGTACTTC | CASSPSQVTEFYEQYF
NA | 18 | TRBJ1-2 | once | TRBV4-1 | TGCGCCAGCAGCCAAGATCCCATAAGGCCAGGAAAGAACTATGGCTACACCTTC | CASSQDPIRPGKNYGYTF
NA | 16 | TRBJ2-3 | NA | TRBV29-1 | TGCAGCGTTGAGGGAGGCCTGTCTTCTAGCACAGATACGCAGTATTTT | CSVEGGLSSSTDTQYF
TRBD2 | 18 | TRBJ2-2 | NA | TRBV4-2 | TGTGCCAGCAGCCGAGTACTAGCGGGAGGGCCAGGGTCCGGGGAGCTGTTTTTT | CASSRVLAGGPGSGELFF
TRBD1 | 19 | TRBJ2-6 | NA | TRBV7-9 | TGTGCCAGCAGCTTTAGTTTCACAGGGGGCAGGACCGGGGCCAACGTCCTGACTTTC | CASSFSFTGGRTGANVLTF
NA | 15 | TRBJ1-1 | few | TRBV4-3 | TGCGCCAGCAGCCAAGAGACAGCAATGAACACTGAAGCTTTCTTT | CASSQETAMNTEAFF
NA | 15 | TRBJ2-5 | NA | TRBV29-1 | TGCAGCGTTGTAATTCCGGGCGGGTACCAAGAGACCCAGTACTTC | CSVVIPGGYQETQYF
NA | 15 | TRBJ2-7 | NA | TRBV5-1 | TGCGCCAGCAGCTTCAATGTCGGTACGAAGGGGGAGCAGTACTTC | CASSFNVGTKGEQYF
NA | 17 | TRBJ2-3 | NA | TRBV4-1 | TGCGCCAGCAGCCAAGAAGCCCACAGGTGGTTAGCAGGTACGCAGTATTTT | CASSQEAHRWLAGTQYF
NA | 13 | TRBJ1-5 | once | TRBV2 | TGTGCCAGCACGAGGGAAAGCGATCAGCCCCAGCATTTT | CASTRESDQPQHF
TRBD2 | 16 | TRBJ2-1 | NA | TRBV14 | TGTGCCAGCAGCCAAGATTGGGCGGGAGGGTGGAATGAGCAGTTCTTC | CASSQDWAGGWNEQFF
TRBD2 | 16 | TRBJ2-2 | few | TRBV7-9 | TGTGCCAGCAGCTCCGGGACTAGCGGGGAAACCGGGGAGCTGTTTTTT | CASSSGTSGETGELFF
TRBD2 | 16 | TRBJ2-4 | once | TRBV19 | TGTGCCAGTAAGTCGGGACTAGCGGAAGCCAAAAACATTCAGTACTTC | CASKSGLAEAKNIQYF
TRBD2 | 17 | TRBJ2-1 | NA | TRBV18 | TGTGCCAGCTCACCACGGGGCGGGGGGCTCTCCTACAATGAGCAGTTCTTC | CASSPRGGGLSYNEQFF
NA | 15 | TRBJ1-2 | NA | TRBV6-4 | TGTGCCAGCAGCCGTTCTGACATAGCTAACTATGGCTACACCTTC | CASSRSDIANYGYTF
NA | 15 | TRBJ2-7 | NA | TRBV15 | TGTGCCACCAGCAGAGATGCGGGGGCGCGGGGGGAGCAGTACTTC | CATSRDAGARGEQYF
NA | 10 | TRBJ2-5 | NA | TRBV12-3/TRBV12-4 | TGTGCCACCTCAGGGGAGACCCAGTACTTC | CATSGETQYF
NA | 14 | TRBJ2-2 | NA | TRBV7-6 | TGTGCCAGCAGCTTAGAAGCGGGCGCCGGGGAGCTGTTTTTT | CASSLEAGAGELFF
TRBD1 | 16 | TRBJ2-5 | NA | TRBV9 | TGTGCCAGCAGCGTAGGAGGGACAGGGGTGGGCGAGACCCAGTACTTC | CASSVGGTGVGETQYF
TRBD1 | 15 | TRBJ2-5 | NA | TRBV2 | TGTGCCAGCAGTGAAGTGACAGGGACAACGGGGACCCAGTACTTC | CASSEVTGTTGTQYF
TRBD2 | 16 | TRBJ2-5 | few | TRBV27 | TGTGCCAGCAGCCCAGCGGGAGGGACCTTCCAAGAGACCCAGTACTTC | CASSPAGGTFQETQYF
TRBD1 | 17 | TRBJ1-2 | few | TRBV2 | TGTGCCAGCAACATAAGAGGGAATACAGGGGGCAACTATGGCTACACCTTC | CASNIRGNTGGNYGYTF
TRBD1 | 13 | TRBJ2-7 | few | TRBV10-1 | TGCGCCAGCAGTGGACCAGGGGGCTACGAGCAGTACTTC | CASSGPGGYEQYF
TRBD2 | 17 | TRBJ2-6 | few | TRBV28 | TGTGCCACCTACCCCCTAGCGGGCAACTCTGGGGCCAACGTCCTGACTTTC | CATYPLAGNSGANVLTF